These 31 T cell receptor beta chains originate from one sample sequenced in a study of shared clonotypes between healthy human individuals. Profiling relied on immunoSEQ multiplex PCR, and the TCRdb table lists in-frame clones only, not all of them. The top ten clones hold about 0.45% of a sample with about 1.5 million clones, 95% to 99% of them seen once. Sequenced material: naive CD4+ T cells sorted from blood. Subset indicated: CD45RA+ positively selected. The source is a man in his thirties or forties in good health.

The chain recombines TRBV7-9 with TRBJ2-2, with D hard to call. Germline CDR1 SEHNR, CDR2 FQNEAQ (reference sequence). The CDR3 is 15 amino acids. Trimming left V 1 base short and J 5 bases short, with 11 bases between. CDR3 nucleotide sequence: TGTGCCAGCAGCTTAGGGCGGCTTGTGACCGGGGAGCTGTTTTTT. It encodes CASSLGRLVTGELFF.

The V gene is TRBV5-6, the J gene TRBJ2-5, with 9 bases that match TRBD2. V shed 5 bases and J 4 bases; nucleotides not matched to a gene: 9. Germline lookup yields CDR1 SGHDT and CDR2 YYEEEE. The CDR3 runs to 15 residues. In DNA form, the CDR3 reads TGTGCCAGCAGTTTTAGCGGGAGAGGAGGAGAGACCCAGTACTTC. It specifies CASSFSGRGGETQYF.

The rearrangement uses TRBV6-4 and TRBJ2-3, with D unclear. Germline V gene sequence: CDR1 MRHNA, CDR2 SNTAGT. The V and J ends lost 4 bases and 4 bases respectively, with 12 bases between them. This CDR3 has 14 amino acids. The CDR3 coding sequence is TGTGCCAGCAGTGTCCTCCCCACCTCAGATACGCAGTATTTT. Amino acids: CASSVLPTSDTQYF.

The V gene is TRBV28, the J gene TRBJ2-3; 11 bases agree with TRBD2. The CDR3 extends over 16 amino acids. The germline V gene has CDR1 MDHEN and CDR2 SYDVKM. J was trimmed by 4 bases and V by 2 bases; bases with no gene match: 5. CDR3 sequence: CASSLPELAGADTQYF. The CDR3 DNA sequence: TGTGCCAGCAGTTTACCTGAACTAGCGGGAGCAGATACGCAGTATTTT.

This sequence joins TRBV29-1 and TRBJ2-1; tentatively, D is TRBD2 (7 bases). Trimming removed 6 bases from V and 6 bases from J, with 21 bases in between. The V gene's germline CDR1 is SQVTM and CDR2 ANQGSEA. This CDR3 region has 15 residues. Written as DNA, the CDR3 is TGCAGCGTGGGAGGGGGGGTGCCTTTTTCCAATGAGCAGTTCTTC. Protein sequence: CSVGGGVPFSNEQFF.

The chain uses TRBV9 and TRBJ1-2, with 8 positions matching TRBD1. Losses at the gene ends were 0 bases for V and 4 bases for J; bases not matched to a gene: 2. This CDR3 spans 14 amino acids. Germline V lookup: CDR1 SGDLS, CDR2 YYNGEE. The CDR3: CASSVGQGSYGYTF. DNA for the CDR3: TGTGCCAGCAGCGTAGGACAGGGGTCCTATGGCTACACCTTC. Supplemented by reference TRBV9 and TRBJ1-2, the full variable domain reads DSGVTQTPKHLITATGQRVTLRCSPRSGDLSVYWYQQSLDQGLQFLIQYYNGEERAKGNILERFSAQQFPDLHSELNLSSLELGDSALYFCASSVGQGSYGYTFGSGTRLTVV.

The chain is built from TRBV7-8 and TRBJ2-7, with D uncertain. CDR3 length: 14 amino acids. V was trimmed by 5 bases and J by 7 bases, leaving 18 bases between them. CDR1 and CDR2 (germline): SGHVS, FQNEAQ. DNA for the CDR3: TGTGCCAGCAGCCCCGGGCGGCCGTCCCATGAGCAGTACTTC. Protein product: CASSPGRPSHEQYF.

The CDR3 bases are TGCGCCAGCAGCTTGGGGACTAGCGGGAGCCCAGATACGCAGTATTTT. Translated, it gives CASSLGTSGSPDTQYF. The chain recombines TRBV5-1 with TRBJ2-3, with 13 bases aligning to TRBD2. V trimming: 0 bases; J trimming: 4 bases; junction bases outside the gene matches: 2. This CDR3 spans 16 amino acids. The germline V gene encodes CDR1 SGHRS and CDR2 YFSETQ.

Of note for this clone: Additional DNA sequences in this sample encode the identical CDR3. The rearrangement links TRBV18 to TRBJ2-5; a weak D match, TRBD1 (5 bases). Germline V CDR1 and CDR2: KGHSH, LQKENI. This CDR3 region has 13 residues. V was pared by 3 bases and J by 5 bases, with 10 bases between. In nucleotides, the CDR3 is TGTGCCAGCTCACCGGGGCTCGGGGAGACCCAGTACTTC. Translating it yields CASSPGLGETQYF. Supplemented by reference TRBV18 and TRBJ2-5, the full variable domain reads NAGVMQNPRHLVRRRGQEARLRCSPMKGHSHVYWYRQLPEEGLKFMVYLQKENIIDESGMPKERFSAEFPKEGPSILRIQQVVRGDSAAYFCASSPGLGETQYFGPGTRLLVL.

V gene TRBV5-1 combines with J gene TRBJ2-1; possible D gene TRBD2, 6 bases. The V end lost 4 bases, the J end lost 7 bases, and 33 bases lay between the germline ends. Germline V CDR1 and CDR2: SGHRS, YFSETQ. CDR3 size: 20 residues. CDR3 in DNA: TGCGCCAGCAGCGGAAGGGACTTCACTCGGACGCGAAGTTCGTTGAATGAGCAGTTCTTC. Amino acid sequence: CASSGRDFTRTRSSLNEQFF.

The rearrangement links TRBV13 to TRBJ2-7; TRBD1 aligns across 11 bases. J was trimmed by 4 bases and V by 4 bases; bases with no gene match: 9. Germline CDR1 PRHDT, CDR2 FYEKMQ (reference sequence). The CDR3 extends over 16 amino acids. The CDR3 region has the DNA TGTGCCAGCAGCTCGCCTTCCGGGACAGGGGGATACGAGCAGTACTTC. Amino acids: CASSSPSGTGGYEQYF.

The chain is built from TRBV9 and TRBJ2-1, with TRBD2 matching 13 bases. Per the germline V gene, CDR1 is SGDLS and CDR2 is YYNGEE. The CDR3 has 16 amino acids. The V gene end was trimmed by 3 bases and the J gene end by 5 bases; junction bases not matched to a gene: 5. The CDR3 DNA sequence: TGTGCCAGCAGCGAACGACTAGCGGGAGGAAACAATGAGCAGTTCTTC. Its protein is CASSERLAGGNNEQFF.

The chain carries TRBV6-6 and TRBJ2-2; 15 bases are a match to TRBD2. Trimming at V came to 5 bases and at J to 5 bases, leaving 0 bases not matched to a gene. The CDR3 is 15 residues long. Looked up from germline, CDR1 is MNHNY and CDR2 is SVGAGI (reference sequence). Here the CDR3 reads CASSGTSGRTGELFF. CDR3 DNA sequence: TGTGCCAGCAGTGGGACTAGCGGGAGGACCGGGGAGCTGTTTTTT.

The chain is built from TRBV18 and TRBJ2-1; TRBD2 aligns across 13 bases. The CDR3 totals 15 residues. V lost 4 bases to trimming and J lost 7 bases; unmatched junction nucleotides: 4. Germline CDR1 is KGHSH and CDR2 is LQKENI. CDR3: CASSLGLAGLNEQFF. The CDR3 DNA sequence: TGTGCCAGCTCACTGGGACTAGCGGGGTTAAATGAGCAGTTCTTC. The full variable domain, completed using reference TRBV18 and TRBJ2-1, is NAGVMQNPRHLVRRRGQEARLRCSPMKGHSHVYWYRQLPEEGLKFMVYLQKENIIDESGMPKERFSAEFPKEGPSILRIQQVVRGDSAAYFCASSLGLAGLNEQFFGPGTRLTVL.

This clone was detected once. The chain couples TRBV5-5 to TRBJ1-4; TRBD1 matches at 9 bases. The V gene's germline CDR1 is SGHKS and CDR2 YYEKEE (reference sequence). This CDR3 comprises 16 residues. V trimming: 2 bases; J trimming: 3 bases; junction bases outside the gene matches: 5. The chain's CDR3 is CASSFGTGRANEKLFF. CDR3 bases: TGTGCCAGCAGCTTTGGGACAGGGCGGGCTAATGAAAAACTGTTTTTT.

The rearrangement links TRBV6-5 to TRBJ2-7; TRBD2 matches 7 bases. In germline, CDR1 is MNHEY, CDR2 SVGAGI. Unmatched junction bases numbered 2, after V lost 1 base and J lost 5 bases. The CDR3 length is 13 residues. In DNA, the CDR3 is TGTGCCAGCAGTTACTTGGGGGGGAACGAGCAGTACTTC. It yields the protein CASSYLGGNEQYF.

The CDR3 bases are TGTGCCAGCAGTTCTCTAGCGGGAGGGTACTACGAGCAGTACTTC. It codes for CASSSLAGGYYEQYF. This chain connects TRBV27 to TRBJ2-7, with TRBD2 matching 12 bases. V gave up 4 bases and J gave up 3 bases; unmatched junction bases: 4. The CDR3 consists of 15 residues. Germline CDR1 and CDR2: MNHEY and SMNVEV (reference sequence).

The chain uses TRBV9 and TRBJ2-5; a weak D match, TRBD2 (6 bases). This CDR3 contains 17 residues. Germline V gene data show CDR1 as SGDLS and CDR2 as YYNGEE. V shed 4 bases and J shed 4 bases, with 23 bases lying between them. This chain's CDR3 is CASSPTLSGSRAETQYF. The DNA for the CDR3 is TGTGCCAGCAGCCCTACTCTGAGCGGGTCCCGAGCAGAGACCCAGTACTTC.

The chain combines TRBV15 with TRBJ2-7; 9 bases are shared with TRBD2. The ends lost 1 base at V and 5 bases at J; junction bases unmatched: 6. Germline V CDR1 and CDR2: LNHNV, YYDKDF (reference sequence). CDR3 length: 15 residues. The CDR3 nucleotides read TGTGCCACCAGCAGAGGGGCTAGCGGGACCCACGAGCAGTACTTC. It encodes CATSRGASGTHEQYF.

The genes are TRBV28 and TRBJ1-3; D is unclear. CDR1 MDHEN and CDR2 SYDVKM come from the germline V gene. The CDR3 runs 13 residues. V was pared by 6 bases and J by 0 bases, with 6 bases between. This chain's CDR3 is CASRPGSGNTIYF. The CDR3, as DNA: TGTGCCAGCAGGCCAGGCTCTGGAAACACCATATATTTT.

The chain carries TRBV6-4 and TRBJ2-1; TRBD2 aligns across 10 bases. The CDR3 covers 18 residues. The germline gives CDR1 MRHNA, CDR2 SNTAGT. V trimming: 0 bases; J trimming: 4 bases; junction bases outside the gene matches: 9. CDR3 region: CASSDSARTSGKYNEQFF. In DNA form, the CDR3 reads TGTGCCAGCAGTGACTCGGCGAGGACTAGCGGTAAATACAATGAGCAGTTCTTC.

CDR3 DNA: TGTGCCTGGAAGGGCGGGAGGCTCTACGAGCAGTACTTC. Translating it yields CAWKGGRLYEQYF. The chain couples TRBV30 to TRBJ2-7; 8 bases agree with TRBD2. The CDR3 contains 13 residues. Germline loops: CDR1 GTSNPN, CDR2 SVGIG (reference sequence). V dropped 4 bases and J dropped 3; count of bases not matched to a gene: 5.

V gene TRBV14 combines with J gene TRBJ2-3, with 13 bases aligning to TRBD2. In germline, CDR1 is SGHDN, CDR2 FVKESK. After removal of 5 bases from V and 0 bases from J, the junction contained 11 bases not matched to a gene. The CDR3 loop spans 19 amino acids. In DNA form, the CDR3 reads TGTGCCAGCAGCGCGAAAAGGACTAGCGGGAGATGGAGCACAGATACGCAGTATTTT. Amino acids: CASSAKRTSGRWSTDTQYF. Full variable domain (rest looked up from reference TRBV14 and TRBJ2-3): EAGVTQFPSHSVIEKGQTVTLRCDPISGHDNLYWYRRVMGKEIKFLLHFVKESKQDESGMPNNRFLAERTGGTYSTLKVQPAELEDSGVYFCASSAKRTSGRWSTDTQYFGPGTRLTVL.

Comments on this clone: One end of the junction is discordant with germline, which a read error may explain. This sequence joins TRBV18 and TRBJ1-1; 12 nucleotides line up with TRBD1. The germline gives CDR1 KGHSH, CDR2 LQKENI. The CDR3 spans 15 residues. The CDR3 spells CASSTWDRGPTEAFF. CDR3 bases: TGTGCCAGCTCAACCTGGGACAGGGGGCCAACTGAGGCTTTCTTT.

As regards this clone: A read error may produce the germline difference seen at one junction end. The J gene is TRBJ2-7, the V gene TRBV5-1; 9 bases are a match to TRBD1. Germline values: CDR1 SGHRS, CDR2 YFSETQ. The CDR3 has 13 residues. The CDR3 DNA follows: TGCGCCAGCAGCTTTGGAGGACAGGGGTCGGGGGACTTC. Translation: CASSFGGQGSGDF.

This clone is a singleton in its sample. The gene calls are TRBV27 and TRBJ2-1; TRBD2 aligns across 7 bases. Germline loops: CDR1 MNHEY, CDR2 SMNVEV (reference sequence). CDR3 length: 18 residues. J was trimmed by 0 bases and V by 7 bases; bases with no gene match: 15. This CDR3 is CASMPGFWRESSYNEQFF. DNA of the CDR3: TGTGCCAGCATGCCGGGTTTTTGGCGGGAGAGCTCCTACAATGAGCAGTTCTTC.

The V gene is TRBV5-6, the J gene TRBJ1-3; 9 nucleotides match TRBD1. Germline assignment: CDR1 SGHDT and CDR2 YYEEEE. Losses at the gene ends were 4 bases for V and 4 bases for J; bases not matched to a gene: 9. The CDR3 totals 16 residues. CDR3 DNA: TGTGCCAGCAGCGTAGCCGGGACAGGGCCCGGAAACACCATATATTTT. This translates into CASSVAGTGPGNTIYF.

The chain uses TRBV5-1 and TRBJ2-3; 8 bases align to TRBD1. In germline, CDR1 is SGHRS, CDR2 YFSETQ. With V trimmed by 4 bases and J by 5 bases, 6 bases remained unmatched. The CDR3 runs to 14 residues. The CDR3 bases are TGCGCCAGCAGCAGCTTGACAGGGGTAGATACGCAGTATTTT. Its translation: CASSSLTGVDTQYF.

The chain employs TRBV21-1 and TRBJ2-3. TRBV21-1 is classified as a pseudogene. CDR3 size: 16 residues. Here the CDR3 DNA reads TGTGCCAGCAGCAAAGCGCGACAGATTCCGGGGGATACGCAGTATTTT. Amino acid sequence: CASSKARQIPGDTQYF.

About this clone itself: This sample also contains other DNA sequences that code for the same CDR3. The chain uses TRBV5-1 and TRBJ2-2; no clear D gene. The CDR3 extends over 14 amino acids. V was clipped by 1 base and J by 1 base, with 5 bases between them. Germline V gene lookup returns CDR1 SGHRS and CDR2 YFSETQ. CDR3 in amino acids: CASSLSGNTGELFF. CDR3 nucleotides: TGCGCCAGCAGCTTGTCGGGGAACACCGGGGAGCTGTTTTTT.

This clone was recorded once. CDR3 sequence: CASSRTSGAYYEQYF. The DNA for the CDR3 is TGTGCCAGCAGTCGAACTAGCGGGGCATACTACGAGCAGTACTTC. The chain links TRBV28 to TRBJ2-7, with 10 bases identical to TRBD2. Germline V gene data show CDR1 as MDHEN and CDR2 as SYDVKM. V lost 5 bases and J lost 3; bases outside the gene matches: 7. CDR3 size: 15 residues. Based on the CDR3 plus reference TRBV28 and TRBJ2-7, the full variable domain is DVKVTQSSRYLVKRTGEKVFLECVQDMDHENMFWYRQDPGLGLRLIYFSYDVKMKEKGDIPEGYSVSREKKERFSLILESASTNQTSMYLCASSRTSGAYYEQYFGPGTRLTVT.